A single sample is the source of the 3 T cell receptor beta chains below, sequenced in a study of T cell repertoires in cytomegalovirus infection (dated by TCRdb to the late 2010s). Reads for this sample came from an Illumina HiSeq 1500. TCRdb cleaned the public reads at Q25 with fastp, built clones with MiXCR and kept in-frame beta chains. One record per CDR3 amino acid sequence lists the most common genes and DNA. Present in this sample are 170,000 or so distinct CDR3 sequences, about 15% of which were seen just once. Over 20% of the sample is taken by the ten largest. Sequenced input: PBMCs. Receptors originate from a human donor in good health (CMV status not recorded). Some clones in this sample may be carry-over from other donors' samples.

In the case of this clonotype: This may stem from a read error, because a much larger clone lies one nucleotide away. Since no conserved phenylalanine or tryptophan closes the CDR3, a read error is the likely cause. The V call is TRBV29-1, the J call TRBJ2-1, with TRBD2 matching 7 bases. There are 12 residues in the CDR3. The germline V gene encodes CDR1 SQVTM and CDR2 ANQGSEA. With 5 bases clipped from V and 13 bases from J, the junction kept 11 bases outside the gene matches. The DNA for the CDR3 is TGCAGCGTTTTTAAGCGGGATCTAGATCAGTTCTCC. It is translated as CSVFKRDLDQFS.

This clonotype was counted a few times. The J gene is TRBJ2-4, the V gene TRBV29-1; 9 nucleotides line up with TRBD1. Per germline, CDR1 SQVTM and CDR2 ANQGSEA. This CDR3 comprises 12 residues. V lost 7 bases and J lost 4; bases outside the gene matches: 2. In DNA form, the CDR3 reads TGCAGCGCCGGGACAGGGAAAAACATTCAGTACTTC. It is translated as CSAGTGKNIQYF.

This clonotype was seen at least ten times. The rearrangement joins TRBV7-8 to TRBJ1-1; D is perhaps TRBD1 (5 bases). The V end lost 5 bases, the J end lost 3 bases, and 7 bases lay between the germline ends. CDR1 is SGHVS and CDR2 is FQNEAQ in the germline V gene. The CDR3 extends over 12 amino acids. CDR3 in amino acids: CASSAGDTEAFF. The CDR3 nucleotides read TGTGCCAGCAGCGCGGGGGACACTGAAGCTTTCTTT.